Presented here are 27 T cell receptor beta chains from one specimen sequenced in a study of blood T cells in healthy people across ages. Then a second PCR, running about 6 to 12 cycles, was carried out with a sample-barcoded 5' primer and a J-beta primer mix. Each CDR3 protein is one row after TCRdb ran MiXCR on the 5' RACE reads. This sample has around 800,000 distinct CDR3 sequences, with under 30% found just once. The same data also contributed to another study, on T cells of mothers and their children.

Sequencing was carried out using blood. The receptors shown here come from a boy aged 5-17 years in good health.

The V call is TRBV5-6, the J call TRBJ2-7; D is possibly TRBD1 (5 bases). Trimming stripped 2 bases from V and 4 bases from J, with 13 bases between. CDR3 size: 14 residues. The germline gives CDR1 SGHDT, CDR2 YYEEEE. The CDR3: CASSLTRTLYEQYF. As DNA, the CDR3 is TGTGCCAGCAGCTTAACACGGACACTTTACGAGCAGTACTTC.

This clonotype was counted only a few times. The gene calls are TRBV28 and TRBJ2-5; the match to TRBD1 covers 9 bases. The DNA end is a closer match to TRBJ2-7, so the J assignment may be wrong. CDR1 and CDR2 (germline): MDHEN, SYDVKM. The CDR3 has 13 residues. This CDR3 reads CAGQGRLAYEQYF. Here the CDR3 DNA reads TGTGCCGGACAGGGGAGACTGGCCTACGAGCAGTACTTC.

This clonotype was seen a handful of times. This sequence joins TRBV28 and TRBJ2-5; 9 bases agree with TRBD1. The J call may not be correct, given that the DNA end is closer to TRBJ2-7. Looked up from germline, CDR1 is MDHEN and CDR2 is SYDVKM. This CDR3 has 15 residues. CDR3 protein: CASSFRPGTGNEQYF. The DNA of the CDR3 is TGTGCCAGCAGTTTCCGCCCCGGGACAGGGAACGAGCAGTACTTC.

This clonotype has a handful of counts. The rearrangement joins TRBV19 to TRBJ2-7; 8 bases line up with TRBD1. The CDR3 covers 15 residues. Germline V CDR1 and CDR2: LNHDA, SQIVND (reference sequence). Germline trimming cut 5 bases from V and 3 bases from J; bases unmatched to any gene: 9. In nucleotides, the CDR3 is TGTGCCAGTAGTCCAGGACAGGGAGGTGGCTACGAGCAGTACTTC. Translation: CASSPGQGGGYEQYF.

Only a few counts were recorded for this clonotype. V usage is TRBV18 and J usage is TRBJ2-7; the match to TRBD2 covers 7 bases. The trim removed 4 bases at V and 2 bases at J, leaving 5 bases unmatched. The CDR3 covers 14 residues. The germline V gene encodes CDR1 KGHSH and CDR2 LQKENI. The CDR3 DNA is TGTGCCAGCTCACAGACCGGGGGGACCTACGAGCAGTACTTC. Translating gives CASSQTGGTYEQYF.

The chain joins TRBV11-1 to TRBJ2-2; possibly TRBD2 for D (6 bases). Germline V gives CDR1 SGHAT, CDR2 FQDESV (reference sequence). Trimming took off 4 bases at V and 7 bases at J, with 13 bases between the two ends. CDR3 length: 14 amino acids. The CDR3, as DNA: TGTGCCAGCAGCTCCCTGGGGGGTCACGGGGAGCTGTTTTTT. Translation gives CASSSLGGHGELFF.

This clonotype was counted a single time. The chain couples TRBV29-1 to TRBJ1-2, with 7 positions matching TRBD1. The CDR3 is made up of 13 amino acids. With V trimmed by 5 bases and J by 3 bases, 6 bases remained unmatched. In germline, CDR1 is SQVTM, CDR2 ANQGSEA. In nucleotides, the CDR3 is TGCAGCGTTACTAAGACAGGGTACTATGGCTACACCTTC. Translating gives CSVTKTGYYGYTF.

The chain has TRBV30 and TRBJ1-2; D not resolved. This CDR3 has 11 amino acids. Germline lookup yields CDR1 GTSNPN and CDR2 SVGIG (reference sequence). The V end lost 4 bases, the J end lost 1 base, and 4 bases lay between the germline ends. The CDR3 region has the DNA TGTGCCTGGATTTTTAACTATGGCTACACCTTC. Encoded protein: CAWIFNYGYTF.

The genes are TRBV18 and TRBJ2-1; 8 positions match TRBD2. CDR1 is KGHSH, CDR2 LQKENI, per germline. The junction had 7 bases not matched to a gene; V was cut back by 3 bases and J by 0 bases. This CDR3 has 17 residues. In DNA, the CDR3 is TGTGCCAGCTCACCCTTTAGCGGGGCCGTCTCCTACAATGAGCAGTTCTTC. Protein sequence: CASSPFSGAVSYNEQFF. Filled out from reference TRBV18 and TRBJ2-1, the complete variable domain reads NAGVMQNPRHLVRRRGQEARLRCSPMKGHSHVYWYRQLPEEGLKFMVYLQKENIIDESGMPKERFSAEFPKEGPSILRIQQVVRGDSAAYFCASSPFSGAVSYNEQFFGPGTRLTVL.

This clonotype was observed a few times. The CDR3 sequence is CASSIVPGGLDTQYF. The DNA for the CDR3 is TGTGCCAGTAGTATAGTGCCGGGGGGTTTAGATACGCAGTATTTT. The chain uses TRBV19 and TRBJ2-3, with 7 bases fitting TRBD2. The CDR3 contains 15 residues. The germline V gene has CDR1 LNHDA and CDR2 SQIVND (reference sequence). V gave up 1 base and J gave up 5 bases; unmatched junction bases: 6.

In this sample, this clonotype turned up many times. V is TRBV5-1 and J is TRBJ2-5; 8 bases are shared with TRBD2. V was pared by 0 bases and J by 8 bases, with 9 bases of the junction left unmatched. Looked up from germline, CDR1 is SGHRS and CDR2 is YFSETQ. CDR3 size: 15 residues. The CDR3 DNA is TGCGCCAGCAGCTTGGCTGGGACTAGTCGGACAACCCAGTACTTC. Encoded protein: CASSLAGTSRTTQYF.

This clonotype was seen only a few times. V usage is TRBV27 and J usage is TRBJ2-5; 11 bases map to TRBD2. This CDR3 is 14 amino acids long. V was pared by 7 bases and J by 6 bases, with 7 bases of the junction left unmatched. Per the germline V gene, CDR1 is MNHEY and CDR2 is SMNVEV (reference sequence). CDR3 coding DNA: TGTGCCAGCATGCTAGCGGGGGGCGTAAAGACCCAGTACTTC. Amino acids: CASMLAGGVKTQYF.

This clonotype came up a few times. The chain couples TRBV27 to TRBJ2-3, with D maybe TRBD2 (6 bases). Germline V CDR1 and CDR2: MNHEY, SMNVEV (reference sequence). V lost 8 bases to trimming and J lost 2 bases, with 14 bases between them. The CDR3 extends over 14 amino acids. CDR3 in amino acids: CASSSVGDTDTQYF. The CDR3 region has the DNA TGTGCCAGCTCTAGCGTAGGGGACACAGATACGCAGTATTTT.

V and J are TRBV13 and TRBJ2-7, with D uncertain. The CDR3 contains 15 residues. Germline CDR1 PRHDT, CDR2 FYEKMQ (reference sequence). The V end lost 4 bases, the J end lost 5 bases, and 18 bases lay between the germline ends. The CDR3 region is CASSSRSSTPNEQYF. The CDR3 DNA reads as TGTGCCAGCAGCTCGAGGTCGAGCACCCCAAACGAGCAGTACTTC. Together with reference TRBV13 and TRBJ2-7, the CDR3 gives the full variable domain: AAGVIQSPRHLIKEKRETATLKCYPIPRHDTVYWYQQGPGQDPQFLISFYEKMQSDKGSIPDRFSAQQFSDYHSELNMSSLELGDSALYFCASSSRSSTPNEQYFGPGTRLTVT.

This chain joins TRBV27 and TRBJ2-7; D is possibly TRBD1 (5 bases). V was pared by 4 bases and J by 2 bases, with 18 bases between. The CDR3 contains 16 residues. From germline, CDR1 is MNHEY and CDR2 SMNVEV (reference sequence). The CDR3 loop is CASSSLGPGPTYEQYF. CDR3 nucleotides: TGTGCCAGCAGTTCACTCGGCCCAGGGCCTACCTACGAGCAGTACTTC.

V and J are TRBV24-1 and TRBJ2-5, with 8 bases fitting TRBD1. V shed 4 bases, J shed 4 bases, and the junction held 4 bases outside the gene matches. The CDR3 has 14 residues. Per germline, CDR1 KGHDR and CDR2 SFDVKD. CDR3 bases: TGTGCCACCAGTGAGCCGGGACAGGCAGAGACCCAGTACTTC. Residues: CATSEPGQAETQYF.

V and J are TRBV4-1 and TRBJ2-2; D is undetermined. In germline, CDR1 is MGHRA, CDR2 YSYEKL. The CDR3 runs to 15 residues. V was clipped by 0 bases and J by 4 bases, with 9 bases between them. As DNA, the CDR3 is TGCGCCAGCAGCCAAGAGCGTCCACCCACCGGGGAGCTGTTTTTT. As protein: CASSQERPPTGELFF.

This clonotype was detected a few times. This rearrangement joins TRBV7-8 to TRBJ1-1; possible D gene TRBD1, 5 bases. The CDR3 contains 15 residues. V gave up 1 base and J gave up 3 bases, with 12 bases separating them. CDR1 is SGHVS and CDR2 is FQNEAQ in the germline V gene. CDR3 sequence reads: CASSLGARGDTEAFF. Here the CDR3 DNA reads TGTGCCAGCAGCTTAGGGGCCCGGGGGGACACTGAAGCTTTCTTT.

The chain couples TRBV5-1 to TRBJ2-3, with a possible D match to TRBD2 (5 bases). The ends were cut back, 10 bases at V and 11 bases at J, with 17 bases in the middle. CDR3 length equals 11 residues. From germline, CDR1 is SGHRS and CDR2 YFSETQ. The CDR3: CAWSPAGEQYF. The CDR3 bases are TGCGCCTGGTCTCCGGCGGGTGAGCAGTATTTT.

This clonotype occurred a few times. V is TRBV4-1 and J is TRBJ1-5; D ambiguous. This CDR3 has 12 residues. V was trimmed by 1 base and J by 9 bases, leaving 7 bases between them. Germline CDR1 is MGHRA and CDR2 is YSYEKL. CDR3: CASSQVMGPQHF. CDR3 coding DNA: TGCGCCAGCAGCCAAGTGATGGGGCCCCAGCATTTT.

In this sample, this clonotype turned up many times. J is TRBJ2-1 and V is TRBV7-9, with 7 nucleotides matching TRBD1. V lost 4 bases to trimming and J lost 3 bases; unmatched junction nucleotides: 15. CDR3 length: 18 residues. Germline V gene data show CDR1 as SEHNR and CDR2 as FQNEAQ (reference sequence). This CDR3 reads CASSSTPGTAANYNEQFF. DNA of the CDR3: TGTGCCAGCAGCTCCACTCCCGGGACAGCCGCAAACTACAATGAGCAGTTCTTC.

This clonotype was seen once. The chain carries TRBV7-9 and TRBJ2-5; 8 nucleotides match TRBD2. The J call is uncertain, as TRBJ2-7 better fits the DNA end. The germline V gene has CDR1 SEHNR and CDR2 FQNEAQ (reference sequence). This CDR3 has 15 residues. DNA for the CDR3: TGTGCCAGCAGCTACCCGCCCGGGGGGGGTGACGAGCAGTACTTC. It is translated as CASSYPPGGGDEQYF.

The chain combines TRBV27 with TRBJ2-1; 13 bases match TRBD2. The DNA end is more similar to TRBJ2-5, so the J call may be wrong. The CDR3 has 17 residues. Per the germline V gene, CDR1 is MNHEY and CDR2 is SMNVEV (reference sequence). The CDR3, as DNA: TGTGCCAGCAGTTTATGGGGGACTAGCGGGAAGCAAGAGACCCAGTACTTC. Residues: CASSLWGTSGKQETQYF.

CDR3 DNA sequence: TGTGCCAGCAGTTACTCCGCTCTAGGGAATGAGCAGTTCTTC. It translates to CASSYSALGNEQFF. The chain is built from TRBV6-5 and TRBJ2-1; D is uncertain. Germline-derived CDR1 and CDR2 are MNHEY and SVGAGI. This CDR3 spans 14 amino acids. V was cut by 0 bases and J by 7 bases, with 10 bases left in between.

This clonotype occurred a few times. The chain is built from TRBV5-1 and TRBJ2-5, with D perhaps matching TRBD2 (7 bases). Gene TRBJ2-7 matches the end of the DNA better, so the J call may be wrong. The CDR3 has 14 amino acids. Germline CDR1 reads SGHRS; CDR2 reads YFSETQ. This CDR3 reads CASRSGGGAYEQYF. The CDR3 DNA sequence: TGCGCCAGCAGGTCGGGGGGCGGTGCCTACGAGCAGTACTTC.

The chain carries TRBV9 and TRBJ2-1; 8 positions agree with TRBD2. From germline, CDR1 is SGDLS and CDR2 YYNGEE. CDR3 size: 16 residues. After removal of 3 bases from V and 3 bases from J, the junction contained 8 bases not matched to a gene. CDR3 in amino acids: CASSARGDKNYNEQFF. In DNA form, the CDR3 reads TGTGCCAGCAGCGCGCGGGGGGACAAGAACTACAATGAGCAGTTCTTC.

This CDR3 is CASSLGTGAPQHF. Here the CDR3 DNA reads TGTGCCAGCAGTTTAGGGACAGGCGCGCCCCAGCATTTT. The chain couples TRBV12-3 or TRBV12-4 to TRBJ1-5, with 7 bases identical to TRBD1. This CDR3 is built from 13 residues. Trimming at V came to 1 base and at J to 9 bases, leaving 3 bases not matched to a gene.